This T cell receptor beta chain appears in the sequencing data of a study of blood T cell repertoires in COVID-19. For the study at large: There were acute and convalescent COVID-19 samples, and they came from the United States, Italy and Spain. Sample material is recorded as cDNA or gDNA derived from T cells, B-cell-depleted T cells, or PBMCs.

In the authors' workflow: Amplifying reference gene primers gave estimates of nucleated cell counts. Profiling relied on immunoSEQ multiplex PCR, and the TCRdb table lists in-frame clones only, not all of them. The D gene and trimming were derived from the DNA, and the V and J assignments and clone size from that table. Of some 70,000 clones detected, around 84% appear once; the ten largest clones hold over 6%. With V trimmed by 6 bases and J by 7 bases, 7 bases remained unmatched. This CDR3 spans 14 amino acids. Germline lookup yields CDR1 SGHNT and CDR2 YENEEA. This TCR derives from a man aged 50 or older with active COVID-19. The chain employs TRBV11-3 and TRBJ2-1; 9 bases line up with TRBD2. The sample was peripheral blood. CDR3 nucleotides: TGTGCCAGCAGTCTGAGCGGGGGGCAGAATGAGCAGTTCTTC. It specifies CASSLSGGQNEQFF.